This TCR beta chain was observed in a study of control samples from healthy donors and cancer patients. Sequencing used immunoSEQ multiplex PCR; TCRdb keeps in-frame clones, though not all of them. The sample has about 95,000 clones; roughly 90% are singletons. Germline V CDR1 and CDR2: MNHEY, SVGAGI. This CDR3 comprises 14 residues. The V and J ends lost 4 bases and 4 bases, in that order; junction bases with no gene match: 5. The sequence was obtained from a woman aged 70-85 years in good health. V and J are TRBV6-5 and TRBJ2-7, with 9 positions matching TRBD2. The sample was blood. Written as DNA, the CDR3 is TGTGCCAGCAGTTTTAGCGGGGGACGTTACGAGCAGTACTTC. Encoded protein: CASSFSGGRYEQYF.